This T cell receptor beta chain came from a study of cytomegalovirus exposure and HLA in healthy donors. Study-level background: From HLA-typed donors, an early data release held some 80 million unique TCRs.

Both 60 Vbeta primers and 13 Jbeta primers went into the PCR. Some clones are missing from TCRdb's copy, which holds only in-frame ones; the method was immunoSEQ multiplex PCR. The sample carries around 180,000 clones, 85% recorded once. About this clone itself: Its antigen is currently unknown.

J gave up 9 bases and V 2 bases, and 16 bases lay outside the gene matches. The length of the CDR3 is 17 residues. Germline CDR1 reads MGHDK; CDR2 reads SYGVNS. Study-wide results and caveats: DRB1 had the most TCR associations and HLA-C the fewest, a later analysis found, with rates varying by HLA locus. It was reportedly the case that the classifier diagnosed cytomegalovirus status with high specificity and sensitivity.

The specimen was PBMCs. This clonotype was obtained from a boy aged 2 to 10 in good health and CMV-seronegative. The V gene is TRBV25-1, the J gene TRBJ2-1; 7 bases map to TRBD2. CDR3 sequence reads: CASSEGLAVMFTGEQFF. The CDR3 nucleotides read TGTGCCAGCAGTGAAGGGCTAGCGGTGATGTTTACGGGTGAGCAGTTCTTC.